This paragraph reports one TCR beta chain. The junction shows a germline mismatch at one end, possibly a read error. This sample was included in a study of blood T cell repertoires in COVID-19. Study-wide background: The United States, Italy and Spain provided the acute and convalescent COVID-19 samples. T cells, B-cell-depleted T cells, or PBMCs supplied cDNA or gDNA.

The CDR3 length is 13 residues. Germline V gene lookup returns CDR1 SGHTA and CDR2 FQGTGA. This table comes from immunoSEQ multiplex PCR, and its TCRdb copy is limited to in-frame clones, with some not included. Of around 74,000 clones listed, around 88% are singletons. The receptor was derived from a man between 25 and 39 years old with acute or convalescent COVID-19. The specimen sequenced was peripheral blood. The V call is TRBV7-3, the J call TRBJ1-1; 8 positions agree with TRBD1. The CDR3 here is CASSWDRNSEAFF. The CDR3 DNA sequence: TGTGCCAGCAGCTGGGACAGGAACTCTGAAGCTTTCTTT.